Listed below are T cell receptor beta chains from one sample, sequenced in a study of beta chain features in type 1 diabetes. Produced via immunoSEQ multiplex PCR; TCRdb's table is partial and in-frame only. Of 130,000 to 150,000 clones listed, about 12% were seen once; the top ten hold under 1.5%. The sequenced material came from central memory CD4+ T cells from blood. The receptor set was obtained from a man aged 18 to 29 with type 1 diabetes. The CDR3 runs from the conserved cysteine through the conserved F or W. D genes are given only for firm matches. A clone size is listed for some rows: how often the clone was seen (once, few, many), or a class if it is expanded.

D	V	size	J	DNA	CDR3
.	TRBV13	few	TRBJ2-7	TGTGCCAGCAGCTTACAGTCAGGCTACGAGCAGTACTTC	CASSLQSGYEQYF
TRBD2	TRBV4-2	many	TRBJ2-1	TGTGCCAGCAGCCTCGAAAGGGCGGCGGGGGGCCTGGGGAATGAGCAGTTCTTC	CASSLERAAGGLGNEQFF
.	TRBV14	.	TRBJ2-5	TGTGCCAGCAGCCAAGATCTAGCAAGTGAGACCCAGTACTTC	CASSQDLASETQYF
.	TRBV11-2	.	TRBJ1-3	TGTGCCAGCAGCCCCAGCCGGGGCCCAGTCTCTGGAAACACCATATATTTT	CASSPSRGPVSGNTIYF
.	TRBV4-1	many	TRBJ1-3	TGCGCCAGCAGCCAAGCTGAGGGGCGGTCCTCTGGAAACACCATATATTTT	CASSQAEGRSSGNTIYF
.	TRBV10-1	.	TRBJ2-1	TGCGCCAGCAGTGAGTCAAGGAGAAAGAGAAATGAGCAGTTCTTC	CASSESRRKRNEQFF
.	TRBV5-1	few	TRBJ2-3	TGCGCCAGCAGCTTGGAGCAGATTGGGCCAGATACGCAGTATTTT	CASSLEQIGPDTQYF
.	TRBV18	few	TRBJ1-2	TGTGCCAGCTCACTCCCGGTTAACTATGGCTACACCTTC	CASSLPVNYGYTF
.	TRBV7-2	few	TRBJ1-2	TGTGCCAGCAGCTTTTGGGCAGGCGACTGGGGTGGCTACACCTTC	CASSFWAGDWGGYTF
.	TRBV29-1	few	TRBJ2-5	TGCAGCGTTTTAGAGGGCTTGAAGACCCAGTACTTC	CSVLEGLKTQYF
TRBD2	TRBV7-2	few	TRBJ2-5	TGTGCCAGCAGCTTAGCACGCGGGGGAGGGGAGACCCAGTACTTC	CASSLARGGGETQYF
TRBD2	TRBV4-1	.	TRBJ2-5	TGCGCCAGCAGCCAAGAAGGAGCGGGGCCACAAGAGACCCAGTACTTC	CASSQEGAGPQETQYF
TRBD1	TRBV7-8	.	TRBJ1-2	TGTGCCAGCAGCTTGCCCCTTGGACAGGGGAGCACCTATGGCTACACCTTC	CASSLPLGQGSTYGYTF
.	TRBV13	.	TRBJ2-6	TGTGCCAGCAGCTTAGCTCCCGGGTACTCTGGGGCCAACGTCCTGACTTTC	CASSLAPGYSGANVLTF
.	TRBV15	few	TRBJ1-2	TGTGCCACCAGGCCGACAGGCGCTAACTATGGCTACACCTTC	CATRPTGANYGYTF
.	TRBV7-3	few	TRBJ2-6	TGTGCCAGCAGCCCCGGGAGCTCTGGGGCCAACGTCCTGACTTTC	CASSPGSSGANVLTF
TRBD1	TRBV4-2	.	TRBJ1-2	TGTGCCAGCAGCCGCCCGACAGGGTTAAACTATGGCTACACCTTC	CASSRPTGLNYGYTF
.	TRBV28	.	TRBJ1-4	TGTGCCACCCGCATGACCGCCCTGGGCGAAAAACTGTTTTTT	CATRMTALGEKLFF